A single sample gave rise to the 17 T cell receptor beta chains below, sequenced in a study of control samples from healthy donors and cancer patients. TCRdb's table, derived via immunoSEQ multiplex PCR, lists solely in-frame clones and lacks some. The table lists 90,000 to 130,000 clones, around 89% of them singletons. Sample: PBMCs. Receptors were obtained from a woman aged 55-69 years with lung cancer.

The chain recombines TRBV30 with TRBJ2-3, with TRBD2 matching over 14 bases. The CDR3 extends over 17 amino acids. V trimming: 7 bases; J trimming: 0 bases; junction bases outside the gene matches: 9. Germline CDR1 GTSNPN, CDR2 SVGIG (reference sequence). Written as DNA, the CDR3 is TGTGCCTCCACCGGGACTAGCGGGAGATTTAGCACAGATACGCAGTATTTT. This sequence encodes CASTGTSGRFSTDTQYF.

The chain links TRBV27 to TRBJ2-7; TRBD2 matches at 7 bases. The CDR3 spans 16 residues. After removal of 4 bases from V and 6 bases from J, the junction contained 15 bases not matched to a gene. CDR1 and CDR2 from the germline V gene are MNHEY and SMNVEV (reference sequence). As DNA, the CDR3 is TGTGCCAGCAGTTCAGGCTGGGGCGGGAGAGACTCCGAGCAGTACTTC. Protein product: CASSSGWGGRDSEQYF.

V and J are TRBV18 and TRBJ1-3; TRBD1 matches at 7 bases. J was trimmed by 6 bases and V by 2 bases; bases with no gene match: 4. Germline V gene sequence: CDR1 KGHSH, CDR2 LQKENI. The CDR3 contains 14 residues. In DNA form, the CDR3 reads TGTGCCAGCTCACCAGACAGGGTGGAAAACACCATATATTTT. Translating it yields CASSPDRVENTIYF.

This clone was picked up one time. The chain recombines TRBV11-3 with TRBJ2-3, with 8 bases lining up with TRBD2. The ends lost 7 bases at V and 5 bases at J; junction bases unmatched: 8. Germline CDR1 reads SGHNT; CDR2 reads YENEEA. The CDR3 has 14 amino acids. CDR3: CASKGGSGRDTQYF. CDR3 DNA: TGTGCCAGCAAGGGGGGCAGCGGGAGAGATACGCAGTATTTT.

V and J are TRBV4-1 and TRBJ2-1; 11 bases agree with TRBD2. The CDR3 contains 16 residues. Germline assignment: CDR1 MGHRA and CDR2 YSYEKL. V trimming: 4 bases; J trimming: 8 bases; junction bases outside the gene matches: 10. The CDR3 region is CASSRLAGGPLDEQFF. The CDR3 DNA is TGCGCCAGCAGCCGTTTAGCGGGAGGGCCCCTGGATGAGCAGTTCTTC.

This clone showed up just once. The gene calls are TRBV18 and TRBJ1-5; D remains unclear. The V gene's germline CDR1 is KGHSH and CDR2 LQKENI. The length of the CDR3 is 14 residues. Trimming removed 5 bases at V and 3 bases at J, with 11 bases between. CDR3 protein: CASSSDISNQPQHF. The DNA of the CDR3 is TGTGCCAGCTCATCCGACATTTCCAATCAGCCCCAGCATTTT.

V gene TRBV14 combines with J gene TRBJ2-7; D uncertain. The ends were cut back, 3 bases at V and 0 bases at J, with 3 bases in the middle. CDR1 is SGHDN, CDR2 FVKESK, per germline. The CDR3 sequence is 12 residues long. The CDR3 spells CASSQPSYEQYF. The CDR3 nucleotides are TGTGCCAGCAGCCAGCCCTCCTACGAGCAGTACTTC. Based on the CDR3 plus reference TRBV14 and TRBJ2-7, the full variable domain is EAGVTQFPSHSVIEKGQTVTLRCDPISGHDNLYWYRRVMGKEIKFLLHFVKESKQDESGMPNNRFLAERTGGTYSTLKVQPAELEDSGVYFCASSQPSYEQYFGPGTRLTVT.

This chain links TRBV5-1 with TRBJ1-2, with 12 bases that match TRBD1. This CDR3 is 18 amino acids long. Trimming removed 0 bases from V and 6 bases from J; junction bases left unmatched: 12. Per the germline V gene, CDR1 is SGHRS and CDR2 is YFSETQ. The CDR3 here is CASSLAGGTGGRSDGYTF. Here the CDR3 DNA reads TGCGCCAGCAGCTTGGCCGGTGGGACAGGGGGCAGGTCGGATGGCTACACCTTC.

The CDR3 DNA sequence: TGTGCCAGCAGTGCATCCGGGACAAAAAACAATGAGCAGTTCTTC. It translates to CASSASGTKNNEQFF. The chain joins TRBV25-1 to TRBJ2-1; tentative D call: TRBD1 (6 bases). The V and J ends lost 4 bases and 5 bases respectively, with 15 bases between them. The CDR3 runs to 15 residues. Germline CDR1 MGHDK, CDR2 SYGVNS.

The chain has TRBV9 and TRBJ2-1, with 10 bases aligning to TRBD2. CDR3 length equals 17 residues. With V trimmed by 1 base and J by 4 bases, 8 bases remained unmatched. Germline lookup yields CDR1 SGDLS and CDR2 YYNGEE. In DNA form, the CDR3 reads TGTGCCAGCAGCGTAACTCTAGCGGGAGAGTCATACAATGAGCAGTTCTTC. As protein: CASSVTLAGESYNEQFF.

The genes are TRBV27 and TRBJ2-5; D is undetermined. V lost 4 bases to trimming and J lost 2 bases, with 11 bases between them. Germline V lookup: CDR1 MNHEY, CDR2 SMNVEV (reference sequence). The CDR3 runs to 14 residues. This CDR3 reads CASSSTGFQETQYF. The CDR3 DNA reads as TGTGCCAGCAGTTCAACGGGCTTTCAAGAGACCCAGTACTTC.

The chain couples TRBV7-2 to TRBJ1-1; the D is unclear. The CDR3 has 14 amino acids. V lost 2 bases and J lost 3, with 10 bases in between. CDR1 and CDR2 from the germline V gene are SGHTA and FQGNSA. DNA of the CDR3: TGTGCCAGCAGCTTACTTCCAGCGGACACTGAAGCTTTCTTT. Its protein is CASSLLPADTEAFF.

The table lists this clone with a count of one. The chain recombines TRBV14 with TRBJ2-1, with a weak D call TRBD2 (6 bases). Trimming left V 4 bases short and J 3 bases short, with 16 bases between. Germline V gene data show CDR1 as SGHDN and CDR2 as FVKESK. The CDR3 extends over 16 amino acids. CDR3 sequence: CASSPILAINYNEQFF. The CDR3 DNA reads TGTGCCAGCAGCCCTATTCTAGCGATAAACTACAATGAGCAGTTCTTC.

The CDR3, as DNA: TGTGCCAGCAGCTTAGCGGCAGTTAACTATGGCTACACCTTC. Translation: CASSLAAVNYGYTF. This sequence joins TRBV7-2 and TRBJ1-2, with D hard to call. The germline V and J ends were trimmed by 0 bases and 1 base, with 6 bases remaining between them. CDR3 length equals 14 residues. The V gene's germline CDR1 is SGHTA and CDR2 FQGNSA.

The chain joins TRBV4-3 to TRBJ1-3; maybe TRBD1 (6 bases). V lost 4 bases to trimming and J lost 7 bases, with 14 bases between them. This CDR3 has 14 residues. Germline CDR1 is LGHNA and CDR2 is YSLEER. CDR3 sequence reads: CASSLDRGVNTIYF. The CDR3 nucleotides read TGCGCCAGCAGCCTCGATAGGGGGGTGAACACCATATATTTT.

This clone was seen a handful of times. The rearrangement uses TRBV7-6 and TRBJ2-3; D may match TRBD1 or TRBD2 (5 bases each). Trimming removed 3 bases from V and 0 bases from J, with 13 bases in between. CDR1 is SGHVS and CDR2 is FNYEAQ in the germline V gene. The CDR3 covers 16 residues. DNA for the CDR3: TGTGCCAGCAGCTTTGGGGACGTATCTAGCACAGATACGCAGTATTTT. This codes for CASSFGDVSSTDTQYF.

J is TRBJ1-2 and V is TRBV7-9; 7 positions agree with TRBD1. Looked up from germline, CDR1 is SEHNR and CDR2 is FQNEAQ (reference sequence). The V and J ends lost 0 bases and 2 bases, in that order; junction bases with no gene match: 6. This CDR3 comprises 16 residues. The CDR3 loop is CASSLAGGQRNYGYTF. In DNA, the CDR3 is TGTGCCAGCAGCTTAGCGGGGGGACAGAGAAACTATGGCTACACCTTC.